The source of this T cell receptor beta chain is a study of blood T cells in healthy people across ages. Study conclusions and caveats: Long-lived donors carried more naive CD4+ cells and greater diversity than aged donors. With naive T cell percentage, TCR beta diversity showed a strong correlation.

With a J-beta primer mix and a sample-barcoded 5' primer, a second PCR ran about 7 to 12 cycles. A 12-random-nucleotide template-switch adaptor tagged each cDNA molecule. All samples gave at least 2.5 million CDR3-containing paired-end reads. One entry per CDR3 protein results from TCRdb running MiXCR on the 5' RACE reads. The sample has some 1,500,000 distinct CDR3 sequences, less than 45% seen once; the top ten hold around 4%. Germline V gene lookup returns CDR1 SGHTA and CDR2 FQGNSA. The CDR3 is 17 amino acids. Trimming left V 0 bases short and J 0 bases short, with 12 bases between. In the case of this clonotype: Its antigen is unknown.

This clonotype was sampled from a woman between 18 and 30 years old in good health. Sample: blood. The rearrangement uses TRBV7-2 and TRBJ1-3, with D possibly TRBD1 on 6 matching bases. The CDR3 DNA reads TGTGCCAGCAGCTTAGCTGGAGGGGGACGCTCTGGAAACACCATATATTTT. It specifies CASSLAGGGRSGNTIYF. The complete variable domain, with remaining parts taken from reference TRBV7-2 and TRBJ1-3, reads GAGVSQSPSNKVTEKGKDVELRCDPISGHTALYWYRQSLGQGLEFLIYFQGNSAPDKSGLPSDRFSAERTGGSVSTLTIQRTQQEDSAVYLCASSLAGGGRSGNTIYFGEGSWLTVV.